The rows below give T cell receptor beta chains drawn from one sample of a study of cytomegalovirus exposure and HLA in healthy donors. Profiled with immunoSEQ multiplex PCR; TCRdb holds only in-frame clones, not every one. The sample consists of 100,000 to 150,000 clones, 65% to 75% of them appearing once. Input material: PBMCs. The receptors originated from a man aged 40-50 years in good health and CMV-seropositive. Each CDR3 is given without its conserved first and last residue.

CDR3 protein	J gene	V gene
ASSLMGGGVNGELF	TRBJ2-2	TRBV9
ASSLYSGRGQF	TRBJ2-1	TRBV28
ASSVGTRSPGELF	TRBJ2-2	TRBV5-6
ASSLRLLEQPQH	TRBJ1-5	TRBV19
ASSVDQGQGFNEQY	TRBJ2-7	TRBV9
ASSYDGTAFNEQF	TRBJ2-1	TRBV6-5
ASSPRPTSGTQETQY	TRBJ2-5	TRBV5-4
ASSVNRGQEAKNIQY	TRBJ2-4	TRBV6-1
ASTRGGLADTQY	TRBJ2-3	TRBV27
ASSPRGTGGEETQY	TRBJ2-5	TRBV7-7
ATSRMTGVGNTGELF	TRBJ2-2	TRBV15
ASSPRETGSNTGELF	TRBJ2-2	TRBV13
ASSPRSRGGEAF	TRBJ1-1	TRBV6-4
ASSQGRGRGAPETQY	TRBJ2-5	TRBV4-1
ASAPTSGGAGNEQF	TRBJ2-1	TRBV12-5
ASSTTGTSAYEQF	TRBJ2-1	TRBV9
ASSQERGSTDTQY	TRBJ2-3	TRBV4-1
TSSHPPPLAGFQGVNEQF	TRBJ2-1	TRBV1
ASSLGPLAGVNTGELF	TRBJ2-2	TRBV11-3
ASSARTSGGQIQETQY	TRBJ2-5	TRBV9
ASSPTGDPPYEQY	TRBJ2-7	TRBV6-6
ASSQYPTSGSSGSEQY	TRBJ2-7	TRBV4-1
ASSPRDRVDNEQF	TRBJ2-1	TRBV7-3
ASSSTGGSGYGYT	TRBJ1-2	TRBV7-2
ASSRRGTGVEAF	TRBJ1-1	TRBV25-1
ASSRNAGTGTYNEQF	TRBJ2-1	TRBV14
ASTGTGKGQPQH	TRBJ1-5	TRBV19
SALRGARDNEQF	TRBJ2-1	TRBV29-1
ASSHSPGGIQY	TRBJ2-4	TRBV14
ASSLLSGGEYEQY	TRBJ2-7	TRBV27
ASSLVGAAYEQY	TRBJ2-7	TRBV7-6
ASSGDRVTGTDTQY	TRBJ2-3	TRBV19
ASSLGEGKLF	TRBJ1-4	TRBV7-8
APRGYFAYEQY	TRBJ2-7	TRBV10-3
ASSKTGVRGEAF	TRBJ1-1	TRBV9
ASSERKQGGTEAF	TRBJ1-1	TRBV25-1